The T cell receptor beta chain described here comes from a study of cytomegalovirus exposure and HLA in healthy donors. Study-wide background: Most donors, less than 85% of roughly 400 genotyped, fell in the Caucasian-associated ancestry cluster.

Amplification used 60 Vbeta primers and 13 Jbeta primers. The protocol was immunoSEQ multiplex PCR, while the TCRdb copy is restricted to in-frame clones and leaves out a portion. This table has some 190,000 clones, more than 75% appearing once. Per germline, CDR1 SGDLS and CDR2 YYNGEE. V lost 0 bases and J lost 2, with 14 bases in between. The CDR3 runs to 16 residues. Turning to this clone: The antigen is undetermined.

Points from the study as a whole: Investigators reported 164 TCR beta chains as tied to cytomegalovirus.

This sequence was found in a woman aged 18-35 years in good health and CMV-seronegative. Material for sequencing was PBMCs. The rearrangement links TRBV9 to TRBJ2-5; D is uncertain. The DNA for the CDR3 is TGTGCCAGCAGCGTAGGAGAGTTGCTGGTACAAGAGACCCAGTACTTC. It specifies CASSVGELLVQETQYF. The whole variable domain, filled in from reference TRBV9 and TRBJ2-5, reads DSGVTQTPKHLITATGQRVTLRCSPRSGDLSVYWYQQSLDQGLQFLIQYYNGEERAKGNILERFSAQQFPDLHSELNLSSLELGDSALYFCASSVGELLVQETQYFGPGTRLLVL.